The 28 T cell receptor beta chains below come from one sample, sequenced in a study of response to subunit inactivated influenza vaccine. TCRdb re-called the RT-PCR reads through MiXCR, storing one row per CDR3 protein. Among approximately 160,000 distinct CDR3 sequences listed, roughly 10% were seen once. The input for sequencing was CD8+ T cells sorted from PBMCs, taken around 2 years after vaccination. All receptors come from a man aged 50 to 69 who received an inactivated influenza vaccine.

This clonotype occurred a few times. V is TRBV12-3 or TRBV12-4 and J is TRBJ2-7, with 9 nucleotides matching TRBD2. This CDR3 contains 15 residues. V dropped 7 bases and J dropped 5; count of bases not matched to a gene: 12. CDR3 sequence: CASKRQVSGSHEQYF. CDR3 DNA: TGTGCCAGCAAGCGTCAGGTTAGCGGGAGCCACGAGCAGTACTTC.

The J gene is TRBJ1-1, the V gene TRBV11-2; 8 nucleotides line up with TRBD1. The CDR3 is 15 residues long. V trimming: 6 bases; J trimming: 1 base; junction bases outside the gene matches: 7. The V gene's germline CDR1 is SGHAT and CDR2 FQNNGV. The CDR3 nucleotides are TGTGCCAGCAGATTAACAGGGGGGGCGAACACTGAAGCTTTCTTT. It codes for CASRLTGGANTEAFF. The full variable domain, in which reference TRBV11-2 and TRBJ1-1 provide the parts outside the CDR3, is EAGVAQSPRYKIIEKRQSVAFWCNPISGHATLYWYQQILGQGPKLLIQFQNNGVVDDSQLPKDRFSAERLKGVDSTLKIQPAKLEDSAVYLCASRLTGGANTEAFFGQGTRLTVV.

V and J are TRBV20-1 and TRBJ2-7; unclear D gene. Germline assignment: CDR1 DFQATT and CDR2 SNEGSKA (reference sequence). This CDR3 has 13 residues. Trimming left V 1 base short and J 6 bases short, with 13 bases between. The CDR3 nucleotides read TGCAGTGCTAGAGGCCTGGCCCCCGGCGAGCAGTACTTC. This translates into CSARGLAPGEQYF.

This clonotype was recorded a few times. The gene calls are TRBV7-9 and TRBJ1-1; 11 positions agree with TRBD1. V shed 4 bases and J 1 base; nucleotides not matched to a gene: 8. The CDR3 contains 17 residues. Per the germline V gene, CDR1 is SEHNR and CDR2 is FQNEAQ (reference sequence). CDR3 sequence: CASSSEGTGGRNTEAFF. The CDR3 DNA sequence: TGTGCCAGCAGCTCCGAGGGGACAGGGGGGAGGAACACTGAAGCTTTCTTT. Full variable domain (outside the CDR3, taken from reference TRBV7-9 and TRBJ1-1): DTGVSQNPRHKITKRGQNVTFRCDPISEHNRLYWYRQTLGQGPEFLTYFQNEAQLEKSRLLSDRFSAERPKGSFSTLEIQRTEQGDSAMYLCASSSEGTGGRNTEAFFGQGTRLTVV.

V usage is TRBV24-1 and J usage is TRBJ2-1; 9 positions match TRBD2. The germline CDR1 and CDR2 sequences are KGHDR and SFDVKD. The V segment lost 10 bases and the J segment 9 bases; nucleotides outside the gene matches: 3. CDR3 length equals 11 residues. The CDR3 protein is CATRGGSEQFF. In nucleotides, the CDR3 is TGTGCCACGCGGGGGGGCTCTGAGCAGTTCTTC.

This clonotype showed up just a few times. The chain recombines TRBV5-6 with TRBJ1-2; no firm D call. This CDR3 is built from 12 residues. The germline V gene encodes CDR1 SGHDT and CDR2 YYEEEE. V lost 0 bases, J lost 8 bases, and 8 bases lay in between. The CDR3 sequence is CASSLGRFGYTF. CDR3 DNA sequence: TGTGCCAGCAGCTTGGGAAGGTTCGGCTACACCTTC.

This clonotype occurred many times. The chain has TRBV7-9 and TRBJ2-1; 7 positions match TRBD1. Germline CDR1 reads SEHNR; CDR2 reads FQNEAQ (reference sequence). The CDR3 totals 15 residues. Losses at the gene ends were 4 bases for V and 2 bases for J; bases not matched to a gene: 5. CDR3 loop: CASSSGTATYNEQFF. In DNA, the CDR3 is TGTGCCAGCAGCTCCGGGACAGCGACCTACAATGAGCAGTTCTTC.

This clonotype showed up just a few times. Here the CDR3 reads CASSQEQGPLQNTEAFF. CDR3 DNA: TGTGCCAGCAGCCAAGAGCAGGGGCCCCTTCAGAACACTGAAGCTTTCTTT. The rearrangement joins TRBV3-1 to TRBJ1-1, with a possible D match to TRBD1 (6 bases). Germline V gene lookup returns CDR1 LGHDT and CDR2 YNNKEL (reference sequence). The CDR3 totals 17 residues. V shed 0 bases and J shed 1 base, with 15 bases lying between them.

The chain uses TRBV3-1 and TRBJ2-5, with D maybe TRBD2 (5 bases). The CDR3 is 15 amino acids. The ends were cut back, 0 bases at V and 5 bases at J, with 13 bases in the middle. The germline V gene encodes CDR1 LGHDT and CDR2 YNNKEL (reference sequence). CDR3 residues: CASSQDPGKKETQYF. Written as DNA, the CDR3 is TGTGCCAGCAGCCAAGATCCGGGGAAGAAGGAGACCCAGTACTTC.

This clonotype has only a few counts. The chain carries TRBV3-1 and TRBJ2-2, with D perhaps TRBD1 (7 bases). V was clipped by 0 bases and J by 5 bases, with 16 bases between them. CDR1 and CDR2 (germline): LGHDT, YNNKEL (reference sequence). The CDR3 contains 17 residues. CDR3 DNA: TGTGCCAGCAGCCAAGATTTTACGACAGGGAGGACCGGGGAGCTGTTTTTT. Encoded protein: CASSQDFTTGRTGELFF.

This chain connects TRBV5-1 to TRBJ2-7, with D perhaps TRBD1 (6 bases). Germline V gene sequence: CDR1 SGHRS, CDR2 YFSETQ. CDR3 length: 14 residues. The V end was cut by 0 bases, the J end by 2 bases, with 9 bases between. This CDR3 is CASSLATGTYEQYF. CDR3 in DNA: TGCGCCAGCAGCTTGGCCACAGGGACCTACGAGCAGTACTTC.

The chain joins TRBV5-1 to TRBJ2-1, with 9 bases lining up with TRBD1. The CDR3 is 15 amino acids. V shed 7 bases and J 4 bases; nucleotides not matched to a gene: 9. The germline V gene encodes CDR1 SGHRS and CDR2 YFSETQ. CDR3 nucleotide sequence: TGCGCCAGCGCTCCGGGACAGGGCATTTACAATGAGCAGTTCTTC. Amino acid sequence: CASAPGQGIYNEQFF.

This clonotype occurred a few times. V gene TRBV21-1 combines with J gene TRBJ1-3. TRBV21-1 is a pseudogene segment. CDR3 size: 13 residues. This CDR3 is CASSKVVEDTIYF. DNA of the CDR3: TGTGCCAGCAGCAAAGTGGTGGAGGACACCATATATTTT.

This clonotype occurred a few times. This chain links TRBV12-3 or TRBV12-4 with TRBJ2-7; the D call may be TRBD1 or TRBD2 (5 bases each). V was shortened by 5 bases and J by 6 bases, with 20 bases between the two germline ends. CDR3 size: 15 residues. The CDR3 loop is CASSPRGRGFLEQYF. The CDR3 nucleotides are TGTGCCAGCAGTCCTCGGGGAAGGGGTTTTCTCGAGCAGTACTTC.

The J gene is TRBJ1-2, the V gene TRBV6-5, with TRBD1 matching over 9 bases. Germline values: CDR1 MNHEY, CDR2 SVGAGI. The CDR3 is 14 residues long. With V trimmed by 6 bases and J by 4 bases, 6 bases remained unmatched. The CDR3 reads CASRLQGATYGYTF. As DNA, the CDR3 is TGTGCCAGCAGATTACAGGGGGCGACCTATGGCTACACCTTC.

This clonotype was seen only once. The rearrangement uses TRBV7-9 and TRBJ2-7, with unresolved D. The CDR3 sequence is 12 residues long. The germline gives CDR1 SEHNR, CDR2 FQNEAQ (reference sequence). V gave up 5 bases and J gave up 3 bases, with 8 bases separating them. The CDR3 protein is CASSGENYEQYF. The CDR3 DNA reads as TGTGCCAGCAGCGGCGAAAACTACGAGCAGTACTTC.

This clonotype was observed a few times. CDR3 sequence: CSARGTGGTYEQYF. CDR3 DNA sequence: TGCAGTGCTAGAGGGACAGGGGGAACCTACGAGCAGTACTTC. The V call is TRBV20-1, the J call TRBJ2-7, with TRBD1 identical over 10 bases. V lost 1 base to trimming and J lost 2 bases; unmatched junction nucleotides: 2. The CDR3 contains 14 residues. Germline loops: CDR1 DFQATT, CDR2 SNEGSKA (reference sequence).

The CDR3 spells CASSVATGGLDTQYF. The CDR3 DNA is TGTGCCAGCAGCGTAGCTACAGGGGGGTTGGATACGCAGTATTTT. This rearrangement joins TRBV9 to TRBJ2-3, with 8 nucleotides matching TRBD1. The CDR3 sequence is 15 residues long. J lost 6 bases, V lost 0 bases, and 6 bases had no gene match. Per the germline V gene, CDR1 is SGDLS and CDR2 is YYNGEE. The entire variable domain, with the rest obtained from reference TRBV9 and TRBJ2-3, is as follows: DSGVTQTPKHLITATGQRVTLRCSPRSGDLSVYWYQQSLDQGLQFLIQYYNGEERAKGNILERFSAQQFPDLHSELNLSSLELGDSALYFCASSVATGGLDTQYFGPGTRLTVL.

This clonotype was observed at least ten times. V is TRBV3-1 and J is TRBJ2-5; 7 bases line up with TRBD2. The CDR3 totals 17 residues. The germline CDR1 and CDR2 sequences are LGHDT and YNNKEL (reference sequence). The trim removed 1 base at V and 2 bases at J, leaving 10 bases unmatched. The chain's CDR3 is CASSQVLEREGQETQYF. CDR3 nucleotide sequence: TGTGCCAGCAGCCAAGTTTTGGAGCGGGAAGGGCAAGAGACCCAGTACTTC.

The chain uses TRBV28 and TRBJ2-1, with 7 bases identical to TRBD1. This CDR3 is built from 14 residues. Unmatched junction bases numbered 4, after V lost 8 bases and J lost 0 bases. Looked up from germline, CDR1 is MDHEN and CDR2 is SYDVKM. The CDR3 is CASGWDSSYNEQFF. The CDR3 DNA reads TGTGCCAGCGGGTGGGACAGCTCCTACAATGAGCAGTTCTTC.

In this sample, this clonotype turned up many times. This chain connects TRBV4-3 to TRBJ2-3; 7 bases map to TRBD2. Germline V gene lookup returns CDR1 LGHNA and CDR2 YSLEER. Trimming at V came to 0 bases and at J to 3 bases, leaving 6 bases not matched to a gene. CDR3 length: 16 amino acids. CDR3 sequence (DNA): TGCGCCAGCAGCCAAGATGGGCGGGGGTCAACAGATACGCAGTATTTT. This gives the protein CASSQDGRGSTDTQYF.

This clonotype showed up just a few times. The V and J genes are TRBV15 and TRBJ2-7; D possibly corresponds to TRBD1 (6 bases). V lost 0 bases and J 4 bases, leaving 10 bases between the germline ends. Germline V gene lookup returns CDR1 LNHNV and CDR2 YYDKDF (reference sequence). The CDR3 loop spans 14 amino acids. The CDR3: CATSRDRGVYEQYF. The CDR3 DNA follows: TGTGCCACCAGCAGAGACAGGGGTGTGTACGAGCAGTACTTC.

As concerns this clonotype: A much more abundant neighbour one base away suggests this may be a read error. The V and J genes are TRBV7-9 and TRBJ2-7; D not resolved. The germline V gene encodes CDR1 SEHNR and CDR2 FQNEAQ (reference sequence). With 3 bases removed from V and 0 bases from J, the gap between germline ends came to 12 bases. The CDR3 extends over 15 amino acids. CDR3 sequence (DNA): TGTGCCAGCAGCTTGTCGTTGAGGAGCTCCTACGAGCAGTACTTC. Protein: CASSLSLRSSYEQYF.

The chain combines TRBV4-1 with TRBJ2-7, with 9 nucleotides matching TRBD1. The V and J ends lost 3 bases and 2 bases, in that order; junction bases with no gene match: 8. The V gene's germline CDR1 is MGHRA and CDR2 YSYEKL. The CDR3 is made up of 16 amino acids. The CDR3 DNA follows: TGCGCCAGCAGCCAGAAGGTGACAGGGGGAACCTACGAGCAGTACTTC. Its protein product is CASSQKVTGGTYEQYF.

This chain joins TRBV9 and TRBJ2-1; 12 nucleotides align to TRBD2. The CDR3 runs to 14 residues. The ends lost 0 bases at V and 10 bases at J; junction bases unmatched: 2. Per germline, CDR1 SGDLS and CDR2 YYNGEE. CDR3 bases: TGTGCCAGCAGCGTAGCGGGACTAGCGGGCGAGCAGTTCTTC. Protein sequence: CASSVAGLAGEQFF.

The rearrangement links TRBV4-3 to TRBJ1-2, with D uncertain. Germline V gene sequence: CDR1 LGHNA, CDR2 YSLEER. CDR3 length: 12 residues. Deletions cut 1 base from V and 8 bases from J, with 8 bases between. This CDR3 is CASSQGESGYTF. Written as DNA, the CDR3 is TGCGCCAGCAGCCAAGGGGAGTCGGGCTACACCTTC.

A few counts support this clonotype. This chain uses TRBV10-1 with TRBJ2-7; TRBD2 agrees at 8 bases. The J segment lost 6 bases and the V segment lost 6 bases, leaving 13 bases of the junction unmatched. The CDR3 runs 15 residues. Germline V CDR1 and CDR2: WNHNN, SYGVQD (reference sequence). The CDR3 is CASRGTSGSVGEQYF. The CDR3 DNA sequence: TGCGCCAGCAGGGGTACTAGCGGCAGCGTGGGCGAGCAGTACTTC.

This clonotype has only one observation. A single base separates this from a much larger clone, so it may be a read error. The chain recombines TRBV28 with TRBJ2-7; D is unclear. The germline gives CDR1 MDHEN, CDR2 SYDVKM. The CDR3 length is 13 residues. The V gene lost 4 bases and the J gene lost 2 bases, with 9 bases spanning the gap. Here the CDR3 DNA reads TGTGCCAGCAGTTATCCCAGAACCTACGAGCAGTACTTC. Its translation is CASSYPRTYEQYF.